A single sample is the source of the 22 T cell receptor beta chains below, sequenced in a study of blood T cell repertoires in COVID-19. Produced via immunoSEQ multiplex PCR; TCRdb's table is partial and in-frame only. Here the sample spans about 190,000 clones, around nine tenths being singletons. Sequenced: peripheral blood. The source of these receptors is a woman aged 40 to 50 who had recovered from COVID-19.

CDR3 sequence: CASSSSGRSSGDNEQFF. For the CDR3, the DNA is TGTGCCAGCAGCTCGTCAGGTCGGAGTAGCGGGGACAATGAGCAGTTCTTC. V and J are TRBV9 and TRBJ2-1, with TRBD2 matching 8 bases. The CDR3 length is 17 residues. Germline trimming cut 4 bases from V and 5 bases from J; bases unmatched to any gene: 14. The germline gives CDR1 SGDLS, CDR2 YYNGEE.

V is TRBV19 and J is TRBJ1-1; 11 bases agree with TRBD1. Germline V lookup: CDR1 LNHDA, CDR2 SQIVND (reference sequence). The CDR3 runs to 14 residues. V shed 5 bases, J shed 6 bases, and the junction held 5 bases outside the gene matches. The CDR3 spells CASSVGQGASEAFF. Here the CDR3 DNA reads TGTGCCAGTAGTGTCGGACAGGGGGCCTCTGAAGCTTTCTTT.

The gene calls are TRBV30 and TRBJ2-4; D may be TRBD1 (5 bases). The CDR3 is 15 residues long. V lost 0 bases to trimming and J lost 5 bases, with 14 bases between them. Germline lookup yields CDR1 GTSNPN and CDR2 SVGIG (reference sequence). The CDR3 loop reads CAWSVGHPGENIQYF. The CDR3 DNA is TGTGCCTGGAGTGTTGGACACCCAGGAGAAAACATTCAGTACTTC. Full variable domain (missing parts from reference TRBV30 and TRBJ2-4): SQTIHQWPATLVQPVGSPLSLECTVEGTSNPNLYWYRQAAGRGLQLLFYSVGIGQISSEVPQNLSASRPQDRQFILSSKKLLLSDSGFYLCAWSVGHPGENIQYFGAGTRLSVL.

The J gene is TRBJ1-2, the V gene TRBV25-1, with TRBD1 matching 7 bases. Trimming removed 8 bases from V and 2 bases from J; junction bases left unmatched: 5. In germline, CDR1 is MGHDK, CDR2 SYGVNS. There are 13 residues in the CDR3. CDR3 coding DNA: TGTGCCAGCGGGACAGCGGAGAACTATGGCTACACCTTC. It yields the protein CASGTAENYGYTF.

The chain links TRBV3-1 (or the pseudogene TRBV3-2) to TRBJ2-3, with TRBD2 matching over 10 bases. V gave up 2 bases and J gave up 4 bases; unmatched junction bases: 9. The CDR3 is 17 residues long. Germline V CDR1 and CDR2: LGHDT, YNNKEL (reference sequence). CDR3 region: CASSQFYLAGAADTQYF. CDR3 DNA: TGTGCCAGCAGCCAATTTTACCTAGCGGGAGCGGCAGATACGCAGTATTTT.

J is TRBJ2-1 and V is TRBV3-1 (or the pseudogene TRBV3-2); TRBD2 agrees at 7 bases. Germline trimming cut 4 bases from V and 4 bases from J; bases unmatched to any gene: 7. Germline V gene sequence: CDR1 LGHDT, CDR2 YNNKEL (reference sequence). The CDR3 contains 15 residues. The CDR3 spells CASSPGNSGYNEQFF. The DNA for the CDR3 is TGTGCCAGCAGCCCCGGAAATAGCGGGTACAATGAGCAGTTCTTC.

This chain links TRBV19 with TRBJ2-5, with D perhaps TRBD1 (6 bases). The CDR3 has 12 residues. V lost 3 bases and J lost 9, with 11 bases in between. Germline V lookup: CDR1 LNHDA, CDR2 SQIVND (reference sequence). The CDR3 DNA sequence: TGTGCCAGTAGTATCCCACAGGGTGCCCAGTACTTC. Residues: CASSIPQGAQYF.

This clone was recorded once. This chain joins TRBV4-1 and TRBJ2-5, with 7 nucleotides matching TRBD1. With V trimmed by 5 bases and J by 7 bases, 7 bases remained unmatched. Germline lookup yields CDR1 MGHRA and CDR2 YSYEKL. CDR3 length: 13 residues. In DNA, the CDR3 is TGCGCCAGCAGCTACGACAGGGAAGGGACCCAGTACTTC. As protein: CASSYDREGTQYF.

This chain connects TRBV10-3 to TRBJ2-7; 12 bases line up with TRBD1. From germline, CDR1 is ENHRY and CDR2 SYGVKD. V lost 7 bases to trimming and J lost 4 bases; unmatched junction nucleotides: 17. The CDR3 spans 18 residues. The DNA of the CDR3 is TGTGCCATCAAGGGGGACAGGGGGCGCACCTCTTTAACTTACGAGCAGTACTTC. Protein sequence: CAIKGDRGRTSLTYEQYF.

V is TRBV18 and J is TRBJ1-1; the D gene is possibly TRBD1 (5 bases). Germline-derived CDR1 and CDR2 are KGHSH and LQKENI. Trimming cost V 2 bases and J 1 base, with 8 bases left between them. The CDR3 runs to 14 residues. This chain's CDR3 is CASSPLDTNTEAFF. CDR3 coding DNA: TGTGCCAGCTCACCATTGGACACGAACACTGAAGCTTTCTTT. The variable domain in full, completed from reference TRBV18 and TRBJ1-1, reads NAGVMQNPRHLVRRRGQEARLRCSPMKGHSHVYWYRQLPEEGLKFMVYLQKENIIDESGMPKERFSAEFPKEGPSILRIQQVVRGDSAAYFCASSPLDTNTEAFFGQGTRLTVV.

CDR3 loop: CASSRLVGANEQFF. CDR3 in DNA: TGCGCCAGCAGCCGCTTAGTGGGGGCGAATGAGCAGTTCTTC. The chain joins TRBV5-1 to TRBJ2-1, with D maybe TRBD1 (6 bases). Per germline, CDR1 SGHRS and CDR2 YFSETQ. The CDR3 has 14 residues. Deletions cut 4 bases from V and 7 bases from J, with 15 bases between. Full variable domain (remainder filled in from reference TRBV5-1 and TRBJ2-1): KAGVTQTPRYLIKTRGQQVTLSCSPISGHRSVSWYQQTPGQGLQFLFEYFSETQRNKGNFPGRFSGRQFSNSRSEMNVSTLELGDSALYLCASSRLVGANEQFFGPGTRLTVL.

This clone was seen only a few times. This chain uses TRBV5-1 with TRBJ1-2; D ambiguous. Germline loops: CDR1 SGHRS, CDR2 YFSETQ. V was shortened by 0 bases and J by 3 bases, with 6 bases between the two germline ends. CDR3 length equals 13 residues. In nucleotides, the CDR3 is TGCGCCAGCAGCTTGGAAACGGACTATGGCTACACCTTC. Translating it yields CASSLETDYGYTF.

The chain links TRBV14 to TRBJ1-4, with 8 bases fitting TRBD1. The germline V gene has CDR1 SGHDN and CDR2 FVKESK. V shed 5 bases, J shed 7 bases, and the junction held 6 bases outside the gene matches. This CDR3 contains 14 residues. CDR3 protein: CASSDRGGSEKLFF. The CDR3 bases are TGTGCCAGCAGCGACAGGGGAGGGAGTGAAAAACTGTTTTTT.

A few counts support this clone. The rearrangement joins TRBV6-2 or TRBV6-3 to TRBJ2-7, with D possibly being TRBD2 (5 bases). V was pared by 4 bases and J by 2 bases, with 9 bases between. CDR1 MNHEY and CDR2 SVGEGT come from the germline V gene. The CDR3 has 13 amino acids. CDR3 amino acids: CASSWAGTYEQYF. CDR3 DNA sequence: TGTGCCAGCAGTTGGGCGGGCACCTACGAGCAGTACTTC.

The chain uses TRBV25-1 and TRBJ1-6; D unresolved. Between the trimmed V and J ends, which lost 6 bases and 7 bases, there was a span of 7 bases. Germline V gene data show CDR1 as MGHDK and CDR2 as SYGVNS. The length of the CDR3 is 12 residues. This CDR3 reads CASRPGNSPLHF. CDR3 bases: TGTGCCAGCAGGCCGGGAAATTCACCCCTCCACTTT.

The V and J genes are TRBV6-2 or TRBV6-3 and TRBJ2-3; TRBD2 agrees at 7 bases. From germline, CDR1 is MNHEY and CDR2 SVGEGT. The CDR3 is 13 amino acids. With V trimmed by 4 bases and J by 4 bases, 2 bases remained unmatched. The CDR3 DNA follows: TGTGCCAGCAGTTGGGGAGGGCCAGATACGCAGTATTTT. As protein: CASSWGGPDTQYF.

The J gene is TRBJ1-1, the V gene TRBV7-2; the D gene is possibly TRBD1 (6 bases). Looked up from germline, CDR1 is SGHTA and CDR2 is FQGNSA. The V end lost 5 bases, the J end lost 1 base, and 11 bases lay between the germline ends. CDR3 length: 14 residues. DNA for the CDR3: TGTGCCAGCAGCGCAATGACAGGGAACACTGAAGCTTTCTTT. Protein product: CASSAMTGNTEAFF.

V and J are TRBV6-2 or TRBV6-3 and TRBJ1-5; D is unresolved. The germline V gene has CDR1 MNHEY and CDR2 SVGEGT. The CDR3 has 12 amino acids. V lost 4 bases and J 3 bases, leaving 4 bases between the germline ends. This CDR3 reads CASSLNNQPQHF. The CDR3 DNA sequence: TGTGCCAGCAGTTTAAACAATCAGCCCCAGCATTTT.

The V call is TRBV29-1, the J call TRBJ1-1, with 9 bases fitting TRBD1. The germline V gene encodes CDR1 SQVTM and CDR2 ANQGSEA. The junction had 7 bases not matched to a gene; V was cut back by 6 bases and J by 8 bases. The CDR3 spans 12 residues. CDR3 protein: CSVRRGQGEAFF. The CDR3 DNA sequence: TGCAGCGTCCGTAGAGGACAGGGGGAAGCTTTCTTT.

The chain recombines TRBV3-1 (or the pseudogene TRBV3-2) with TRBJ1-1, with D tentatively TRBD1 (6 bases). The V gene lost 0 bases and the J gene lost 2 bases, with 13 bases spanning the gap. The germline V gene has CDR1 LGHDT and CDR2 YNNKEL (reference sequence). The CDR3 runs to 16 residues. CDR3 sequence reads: CASSQDGQQDNTEAFF. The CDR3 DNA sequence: TGTGCCAGCAGCCAAGACGGACAGCAAGATAACACTGAAGCTTTCTTT.

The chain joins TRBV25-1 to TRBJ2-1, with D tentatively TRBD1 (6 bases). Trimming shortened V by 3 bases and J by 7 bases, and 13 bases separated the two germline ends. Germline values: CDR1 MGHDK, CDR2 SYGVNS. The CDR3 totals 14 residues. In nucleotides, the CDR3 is TGTGCCAGCAGTGAGACAGGAGTGAGGAATGAGCAGTTCTTC. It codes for CASSETGVRNEQFF.

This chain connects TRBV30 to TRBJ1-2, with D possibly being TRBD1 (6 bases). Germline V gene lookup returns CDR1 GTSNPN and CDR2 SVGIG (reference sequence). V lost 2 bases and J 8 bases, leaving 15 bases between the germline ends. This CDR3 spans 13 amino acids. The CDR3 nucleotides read TGTGCCTGGAGTACTGGGGGCGGGAGGGGCTACACCTTC. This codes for CAWSTGGGRGYTF.